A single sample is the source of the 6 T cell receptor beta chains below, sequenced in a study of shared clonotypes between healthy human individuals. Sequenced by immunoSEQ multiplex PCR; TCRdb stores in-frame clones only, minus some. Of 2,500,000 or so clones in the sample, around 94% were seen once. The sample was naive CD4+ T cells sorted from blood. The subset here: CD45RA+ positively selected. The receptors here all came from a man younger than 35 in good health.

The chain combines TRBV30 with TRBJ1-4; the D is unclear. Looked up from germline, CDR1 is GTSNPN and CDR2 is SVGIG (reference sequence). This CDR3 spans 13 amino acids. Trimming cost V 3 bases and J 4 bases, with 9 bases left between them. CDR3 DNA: TGTGCCTGGAGATTGGGTATTAATGAAAAACTGTTTTTT. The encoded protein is CAWRLGINEKLFF.

As DNA, the CDR3 is TGTGCCAGCAGCTTAGGCGGACAGGGGGCAGCTGAAAAACTGTTTTTT. Amino acids: CASSLGGQGAAEKLFF. The V gene is TRBV7-9, the J gene TRBJ1-4, with 11 bases identical to TRBD1. The CDR3 length is 16 residues. With 1 base clipped from V and 7 bases from J, the junction kept 5 bases outside the gene matches. Germline values: CDR1 SEHNR, CDR2 FQNEAQ (reference sequence).

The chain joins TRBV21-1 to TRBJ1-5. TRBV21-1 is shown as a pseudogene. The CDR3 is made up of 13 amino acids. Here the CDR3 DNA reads TGTGCCAGCAGCCACGCTGAATATCAGCCCCAGCATTTT. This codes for CASSHAEYQPQHF.

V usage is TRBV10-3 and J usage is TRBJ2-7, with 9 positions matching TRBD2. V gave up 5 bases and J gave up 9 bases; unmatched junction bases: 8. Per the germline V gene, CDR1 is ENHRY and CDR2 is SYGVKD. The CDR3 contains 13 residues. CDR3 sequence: CAISSGTSFAQYF. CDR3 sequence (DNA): TGTGCCATCAGTTCCGGGACTAGCTTTGCGCAGTACTTC.

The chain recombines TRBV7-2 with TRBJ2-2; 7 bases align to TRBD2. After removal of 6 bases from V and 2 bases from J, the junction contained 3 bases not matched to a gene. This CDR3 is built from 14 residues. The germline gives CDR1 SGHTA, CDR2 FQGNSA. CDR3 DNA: TGTGCCAGCAGGCTAGCGGCTAACACCGGGGAGCTGTTTTTT. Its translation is CASRLAANTGELFF. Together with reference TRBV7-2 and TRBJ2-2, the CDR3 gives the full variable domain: GAGVSQSPSNKVTEKGKDVELRCDPISGHTALYWYRQSLGQGLEFLIYFQGNSAPDKSGLPSDRFSAERTGGSVSTLTIQRTQQEDSAVYLCASRLAANTGELFFGEGSRLTVL.

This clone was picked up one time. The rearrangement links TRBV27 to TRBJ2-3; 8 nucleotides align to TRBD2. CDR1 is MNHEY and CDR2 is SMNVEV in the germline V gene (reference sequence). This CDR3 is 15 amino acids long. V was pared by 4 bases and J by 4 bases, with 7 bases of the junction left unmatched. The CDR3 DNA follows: TGTGCCAGCAGTTATACGGGGGGGCCAGCAGATACGCAGTATTTT. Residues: CASSYTGGPADTQYF.